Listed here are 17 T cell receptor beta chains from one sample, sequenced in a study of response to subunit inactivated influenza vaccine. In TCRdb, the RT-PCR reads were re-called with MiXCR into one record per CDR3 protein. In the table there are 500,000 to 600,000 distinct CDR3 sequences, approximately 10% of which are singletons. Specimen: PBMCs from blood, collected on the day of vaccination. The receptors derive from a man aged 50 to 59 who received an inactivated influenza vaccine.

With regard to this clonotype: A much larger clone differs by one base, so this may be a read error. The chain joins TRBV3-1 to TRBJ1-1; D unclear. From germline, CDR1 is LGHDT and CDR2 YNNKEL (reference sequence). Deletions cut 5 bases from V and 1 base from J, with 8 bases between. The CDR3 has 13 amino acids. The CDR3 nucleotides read TGTGCCAGCAGCTGCGACCCGAACACTGAAGCTTTCTTT. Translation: CASSCDPNTEAFF.

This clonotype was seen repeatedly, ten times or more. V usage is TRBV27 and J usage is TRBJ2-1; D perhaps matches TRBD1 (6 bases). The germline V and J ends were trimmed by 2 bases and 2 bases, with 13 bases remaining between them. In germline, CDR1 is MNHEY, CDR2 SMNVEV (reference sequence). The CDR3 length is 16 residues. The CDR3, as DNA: TGTGCCAGCAGTTTAAGAGGGGGTGGCCCCTACAATGAGCAGTTCTTC. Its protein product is CASSLRGGGPYNEQFF.

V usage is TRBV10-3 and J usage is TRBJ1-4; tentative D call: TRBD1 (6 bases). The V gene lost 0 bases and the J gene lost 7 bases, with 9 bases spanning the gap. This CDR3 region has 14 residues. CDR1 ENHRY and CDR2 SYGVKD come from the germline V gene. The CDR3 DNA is TGTGCCATCAGTGAGTCGGGGGCAGGTGAAAAACTGTTTTTT. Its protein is CAISESGAGEKLFF.

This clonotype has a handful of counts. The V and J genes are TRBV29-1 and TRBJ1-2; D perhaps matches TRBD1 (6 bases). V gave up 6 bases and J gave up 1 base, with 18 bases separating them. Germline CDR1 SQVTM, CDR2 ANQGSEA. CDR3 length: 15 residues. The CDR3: CSVVIPRTDNYGYTF. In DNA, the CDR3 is TGCAGCGTCGTAATACCTCGGACAGATAACTATGGCTACACCTTC.

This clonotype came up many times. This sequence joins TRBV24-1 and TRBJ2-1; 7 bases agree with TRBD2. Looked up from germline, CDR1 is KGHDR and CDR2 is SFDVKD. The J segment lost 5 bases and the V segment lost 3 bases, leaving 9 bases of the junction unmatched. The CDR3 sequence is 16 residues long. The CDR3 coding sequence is TGTGCCACCAGTGATGGCCTAGCGGCAGTAAACAATGAGCAGTTCTTC. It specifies CATSDGLAAVNNEQFF.

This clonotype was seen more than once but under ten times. The CDR3 protein is CASGEAGRRTDTQYF. As DNA, the CDR3 is TGTGCCAGCGGTGAGGCGGGGAGACGCACAGATACGCAGTATTTT. The chain joins TRBV6-2 or TRBV6-3 to TRBJ2-3, with D maybe TRBD2 (6 bases). Trimming removed 8 bases at V and 1 base at J, with 16 bases between. Germline V gives CDR1 MNHEY, CDR2 SVGEGT. The CDR3 covers 15 residues.

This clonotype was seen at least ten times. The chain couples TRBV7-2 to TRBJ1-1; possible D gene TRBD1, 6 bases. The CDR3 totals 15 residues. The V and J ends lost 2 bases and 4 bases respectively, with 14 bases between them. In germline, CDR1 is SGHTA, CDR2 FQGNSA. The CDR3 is CASSLIMGAGTEAFF. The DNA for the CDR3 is TGTGCCAGCAGCTTAATCATGGGGGCAGGCACTGAAGCTTTCTTT.

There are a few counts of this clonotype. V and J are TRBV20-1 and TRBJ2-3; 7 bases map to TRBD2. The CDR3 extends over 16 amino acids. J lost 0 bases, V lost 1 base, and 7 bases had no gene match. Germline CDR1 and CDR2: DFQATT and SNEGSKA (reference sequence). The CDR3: CSARALAATSTDTQYF. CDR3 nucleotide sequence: TGCAGTGCTAGAGCTCTAGCGGCCACTAGCACAGATACGCAGTATTTT.

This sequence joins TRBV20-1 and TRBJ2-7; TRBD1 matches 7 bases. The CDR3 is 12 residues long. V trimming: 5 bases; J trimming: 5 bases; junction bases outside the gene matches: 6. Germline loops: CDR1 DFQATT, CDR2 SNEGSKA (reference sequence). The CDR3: CSARQGRNEQYF. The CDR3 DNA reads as TGCAGTGCTCGACAGGGTAGGAACGAGCAGTACTTC.

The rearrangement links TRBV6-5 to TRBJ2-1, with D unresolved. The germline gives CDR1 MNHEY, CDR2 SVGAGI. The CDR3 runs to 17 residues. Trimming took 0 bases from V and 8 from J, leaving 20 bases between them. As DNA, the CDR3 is TGTGCCAGCAGTTACTCGAGCCGGGCCCTAAGTTACCATGAGCAGTTCTTC. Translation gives CASSYSSRALSYHEQFF.

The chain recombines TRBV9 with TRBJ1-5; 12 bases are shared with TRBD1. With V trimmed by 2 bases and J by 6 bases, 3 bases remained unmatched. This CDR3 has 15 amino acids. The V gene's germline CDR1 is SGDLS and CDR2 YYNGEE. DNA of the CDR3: TGTGCCAGCAGCGTCGGGACAGGGGGCATTCAGCCCCAGCATTTT. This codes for CASSVGTGGIQPQHF.

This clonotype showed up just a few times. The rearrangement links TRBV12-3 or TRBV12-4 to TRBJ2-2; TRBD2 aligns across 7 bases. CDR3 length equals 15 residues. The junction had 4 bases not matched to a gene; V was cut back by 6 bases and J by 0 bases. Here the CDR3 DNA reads TGTGCCAGCAGCAGGGACTACCCGAACACCGGGGAGCTGTTTTTT. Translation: CASSRDYPNTGELFF.

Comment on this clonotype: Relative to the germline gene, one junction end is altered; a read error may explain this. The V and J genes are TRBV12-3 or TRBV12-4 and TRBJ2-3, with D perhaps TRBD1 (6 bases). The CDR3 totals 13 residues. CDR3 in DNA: TGTGCCTGCAGTACAGGGACCACAGATACGCAGTATTTT. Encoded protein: CACSTGTTDTQYF.

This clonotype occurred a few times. The CDR3 here is CASSFGNYEQFF. The CDR3 region has the DNA TGTGCCAGCAGTTTTGGGAACTATGAGCAGTTCTTC. J is TRBJ2-1 and V is TRBV27; D gene unclear. Trimming took 3 bases from V and 8 from J, leaving 8 bases between them. Germline CDR1 reads MNHEY; CDR2 reads SMNVEV (reference sequence). The CDR3 runs to 12 residues.

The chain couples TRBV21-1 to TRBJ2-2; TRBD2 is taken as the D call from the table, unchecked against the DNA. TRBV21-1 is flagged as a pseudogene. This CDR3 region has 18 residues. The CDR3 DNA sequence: TGTGCCAGCATAACAGGGGGCGGGAGGGCCCGGAACACCGGGGAGCTGTTTTTT. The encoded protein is CASITGGGRARNTGELFF.

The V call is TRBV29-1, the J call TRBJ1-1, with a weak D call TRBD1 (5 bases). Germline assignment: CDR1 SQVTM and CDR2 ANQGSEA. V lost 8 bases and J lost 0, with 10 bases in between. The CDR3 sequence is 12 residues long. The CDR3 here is CSSRGLNTEAFF. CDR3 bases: TGCAGCTCCCGGGGCCTGAACACTGAAGCTTTCTTT.

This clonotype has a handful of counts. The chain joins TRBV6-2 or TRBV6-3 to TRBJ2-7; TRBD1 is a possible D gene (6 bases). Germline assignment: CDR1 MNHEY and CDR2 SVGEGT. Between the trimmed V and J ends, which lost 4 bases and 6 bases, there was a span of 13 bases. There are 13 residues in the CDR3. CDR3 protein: CASSFARGGEQYF. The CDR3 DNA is TGTGCCAGCAGTTTCGCACGAGGGGGCGAGCAGTACTTC.